Presented here are 29 T cell receptor beta chains from one specimen sequenced in a study of cytomegalovirus exposure and HLA in healthy donors. Amplification used 60 Vbeta primers and 13 Jbeta primers. Sequenced by immunoSEQ multiplex PCR; TCRdb stores in-frame clones only, minus some. The table has about 120,000 clones, about four fifths seen once. Sequencing was done on a sample of PBMCs. These receptors all come from a female donor in good health and CMV-seropositive.

This clone was seen a single time. V and J are TRBV5-8 and TRBJ1-5; 9 nucleotides line up with TRBD1. The V segment lost 4 bases and the J segment 6 bases; nucleotides outside the gene matches: 8. The germline V gene encodes CDR1 SGHTS and CDR2 YDEGEE. The CDR3 is 15 residues long. In DNA, the CDR3 is TGTGCCAGCAGCACACTGGACAGGGGAACTCAGCCCCAGCATTTT. The encoded protein is CASSTLDRGTQPQHF.

This sequence joins TRBV13 and TRBJ2-2, with TRBD1 identical over 8 bases. The CDR3 has 15 residues. Per the germline V gene, CDR1 is PRHDT and CDR2 is FYEKMQ (reference sequence). V lost 2 bases, J lost 4 bases, and 3 bases stayed unmatched. The CDR3 sequence is CASSLYRGFTGELFF. CDR3 DNA sequence: TGTGCCAGCAGCTTATACAGGGGGTTCACCGGGGAGCTGTTTTTT.

The chain has TRBV10-3 and TRBJ2-7; TRBD1 matches 10 bases. Unmatched junction bases numbered 6, after V lost 6 bases and J lost 4 bases. The germline gives CDR1 ENHRY, CDR2 SYGVKD. This CDR3 is 14 amino acids long. The CDR3: CAISTGTGVYEQYF. For the CDR3, the DNA is TGTGCCATCAGCACCGGGACAGGGGTTTACGAGCAGTACTTC.

V usage is TRBV9 and J usage is TRBJ2-5; TRBD2 matches at 11 bases. Trimming at V came to 4 bases and at J to 1 base, leaving 6 bases not matched to a gene. The CDR3 runs to 16 residues. Germline CDR1 SGDLS, CDR2 YYNGEE. CDR3 loop: CASSPGTSGLQETQYF. The CDR3 DNA reads as TGTGCCAGCAGCCCAGGGACTAGCGGACTCCAAGAGACCCAGTACTTC.

In DNA form, the CDR3 reads TGTGCCAGCAGCCAAGAAAACCCGGGTTCACCCCTCCACTTT. Protein sequence: CASSQENPGSPLHF. V is TRBV4-2 and J is TRBJ1-6; D gene unclear. Germline lookup yields CDR1 LGHNA and CDR2 YNFKEQ. The CDR3 has 14 residues. Trimming removed 0 bases at V and 9 bases at J, with 9 bases between.

This clone has only a few counts. The chain couples TRBV19 to TRBJ2-2, with D perhaps matching TRBD1 (6 bases). V lost 6 bases and J 1 base, leaving 9 bases between the germline ends. The CDR3 is made up of 14 amino acids. CDR1 and CDR2 (germline): LNHDA, SQIVND (reference sequence). The CDR3 coding sequence is TGTGCCAGTAGAGACAGGATGAACACCGGGGAGCTGTTTTTT. Translating it yields CASRDRMNTGELFF.

V is TRBV29-1 and J is TRBJ2-7; tentative D call: TRBD1 (5 bases). The V end was cut by 4 bases, the J end by 6 bases, with 13 bases between. The germline V gene has CDR1 SQVTM and CDR2 ANQGSEA. The length of the CDR3 is 12 residues. DNA of the CDR3: TGCAGCGTTGCGCAGGGTGTCGGCGAGCAGTACTTC. Its protein is CSVAQGVGEQYF.

This chain connects TRBV5-1 to TRBJ2-1; 8 nucleotides agree with TRBD2. This CDR3 comprises 16 residues. Trimming removed 7 bases from V and 0 bases from J; junction bases left unmatched: 9. In germline, CDR1 is SGHRS, CDR2 YFSETQ. In DNA, the CDR3 is TGCGCCAGCTACGGGCTCGGGGGGGCCTCCTACAATGAGCAGTTCTTC. Translation: CASYGLGGASYNEQFF.

The sample holds one count of this clone. V gene TRBV30 combines with J gene TRBJ2-5, with 9 nucleotides matching TRBD1. The CDR3 contains 14 residues. The germline V gene has CDR1 GTSNPN and CDR2 SVGIG (reference sequence). After removal of 4 bases from V and 5 bases from J, the junction contained 8 bases not matched to a gene. The CDR3 loop reads CAWTTGGSQETQYF. In DNA form, the CDR3 reads TGTGCCTGGACCACAGGGGGCAGCCAGGAGACCCAGTACTTC. The full variable domain, with the rest looked up from reference TRBV30 and TRBJ2-5, is SQTIHQWPATLVQPVGSPLSLECTVEGTSNPNLYWYRQAAGRGLQLLFYSVGIGQISSEVPQNLSASRPQDRQFILSSKKLLLSDSGFYLCAWTTGGSQETQYFGPGTRLLVL.

The rearrangement uses TRBV10-3 and TRBJ1-1, with D tentatively TRBD1 (5 bases). The V gene's germline CDR1 is ENHRY and CDR2 SYGVKD. The CDR3 is 15 amino acids. Trimming pared 6 bases from V and 2 bases from J, leaving 16 bases between. In nucleotides, the CDR3 is TGTGCCATCAGGGGGGGGGACTCAATCAACACTGAAGCTTTCTTT. Translation: CAIRGGDSINTEAFF.

The chain has TRBV7-6 and TRBJ1-6; maybe TRBD1 (6 bases). Between the trimmed V and J ends, which lost 5 bases and 7 bases, there was a span of 18 bases. In germline, CDR1 is SGHVS, CDR2 FNYEAQ. The CDR3 extends over 16 amino acids. DNA for the CDR3: TGTGCCAGCAGCCCTCGGAGCAGGGGACTAAATTCACCCCTCCACTTT. Translating it yields CASSPRSRGLNSPLHF. The variable domain in full, with the rest retrieved from reference TRBV7-6 and TRBJ1-6, is GAGVSQSPRYKVTKRGQDVALRCDPISGHVSLYWYRQALGQGPEFLTYFNYEAQQDKSGLPNDRFSAERPEGSISTLTIQRTEQRDSAMYRCASSPRSRGLNSPLHFGNGTRLTVT.

The genes are TRBV5-4 and TRBJ1-1; tentatively, D is TRBD1 (5 bases). V was pared by 0 bases and J by 5 bases, with 11 bases between. CDR3 size: 14 residues. CDR1 SGHNT and CDR2 YYREEE come from the germline V gene (reference sequence). The CDR3 region is CASSLASQGTEAFF. The DNA of the CDR3 is TGTGCCAGCAGCTTGGCCTCTCAGGGAACTGAAGCTTTCTTT.

In its sample, this clone was seen many times. The chain combines TRBV14 with TRBJ1-1; no firm D call. Trimming stripped 6 bases from V and 1 base from J, with 6 bases between. This CDR3 comprises 12 residues. Germline loops: CDR1 SGHDN, CDR2 FVKESK. CDR3 bases: TGTGCCAGCAGAGGCGGGAACACTGAAGCTTTCTTT. It yields the protein CASRGGNTEAFF.

The chain employs TRBV9 and TRBJ2-5; no clear D gene. This CDR3 has 14 amino acids. The germline gives CDR1 SGDLS, CDR2 YYNGEE. Trimming removed 0 bases at V and 5 bases at J, with 11 bases between. CDR3 protein: CASSVDGSRETQYF. Here the CDR3 DNA reads TGTGCCAGCAGCGTAGATGGTTCCCGGGAGACCCAGTACTTC.

The CDR3 sequence: CASSRTGETQYF. For the CDR3, the DNA is TGTGCCAGCAGTCGGACTGGAGAGACCCAGTACTTC. This chain links TRBV2 with TRBJ2-5; TRBD2 might be the D (5 bases). Germline values: CDR1 SNHLY, CDR2 FYNNEI. The CDR3 runs to 12 residues. V was pared by 5 bases and J by 4 bases, with 8 bases between.

This chain joins TRBV19 and TRBJ1-4; no firm D call. The CDR3 spans 17 residues. V was clipped by 1 base and J by 8 bases, with 20 bases between them. CDR1 is LNHDA and CDR2 is SQIVND in the germline V gene (reference sequence). The CDR3 sequence: CASSIAGYYGLGEKLFF. Here the CDR3 DNA reads TGTGCCAGTAGTATAGCGGGGTACTACGGGTTAGGGGAAAAACTGTTTTTT.

V gene TRBV29-1 combines with J gene TRBJ1-1; D remains unclear. Germline loops: CDR1 SQVTM, CDR2 ANQGSEA. This CDR3 contains 12 residues. Trimming took 7 bases from V and 1 from J, leaving 10 bases between them. The CDR3 DNA reads TGCAGCGGGGTGGCAGGGAACACTGAAGCTTTCTTT. It specifies CSGVAGNTEAFF.

The chain carries TRBV29-1 and TRBJ1-4; 7 bases align to TRBD1. Germline V gene lookup returns CDR1 SQVTM and CDR2 ANQGSEA. The CDR3 extends over 13 amino acids. Germline trimming cut 7 bases from V and 8 bases from J; bases unmatched to any gene: 10. Written as DNA, the CDR3 is TGCAGCGCGAGGGACAGTATAACCGAAAAACTGTTTTTT. Protein product: CSARDSITEKLFF.

The sample holds a few counts of this clone. CDR3 DNA sequence: TGTGCCAGCAGTTTCCTCGGGACAGGGGGTGAAAAACTGTTTTTT. As protein: CASSFLGTGGEKLFF. The chain uses TRBV6-6 and TRBJ1-4; 11 bases are shared with TRBD1. This CDR3 spans 15 amino acids. J lost 7 bases, V lost 4 bases, and 5 bases had no gene match. From germline, CDR1 is MNHNY and CDR2 SVGAGI (reference sequence).

This rearrangement joins TRBV7-2 to TRBJ2-3; possibly TRBD2 for D (7 bases). V lost 3 bases and J 8 bases, leaving 12 bases between the germline ends. The CDR3 length is 13 residues. In germline, CDR1 is SGHTA, CDR2 FQGNSA. The CDR3 sequence: CASSLNREGTQYF. Here the CDR3 DNA reads TGTGCCAGCAGCTTGAACAGGGAGGGTACGCAGTATTTT.

The count of this clone is one. The rearrangement links TRBV7-2 to TRBJ2-5, with D perhaps matching TRBD1 (6 bases). Per germline, CDR1 SGHTA and CDR2 FQGNSA. V lost 3 bases and J lost 5, with 13 bases in between. CDR3 length equals 14 residues. CDR3 sequence reads: CASSFPGTRETQYF. The CDR3 DNA reads as TGTGCCAGCAGCTTCCCCGGGACACGGGAGACCCAGTACTTC.

The rearrangement uses TRBV29-1 and TRBJ2-4; 8 bases align to TRBD1. CDR1 and CDR2 from the germline V gene are SQVTM and ANQGSEA. The V segment lost 3 bases and the J segment 3 bases; nucleotides outside the gene matches: 7. The CDR3 covers 15 residues. CDR3 in amino acids: CSVDPQGAGKNIQYF. The CDR3 region has the DNA TGCAGCGTTGACCCTCAGGGGGCAGGCAAAAACATTCAGTACTTC.

The chain uses TRBV5-1 and TRBJ2-3, with a possible D match to TRBD1 (6 bases). CDR3 length equals 14 residues. Trimming removed 4 bases from V and 5 bases from J, with 14 bases in between. Germline-derived CDR1 and CDR2 are SGHRS and YFSETQ. This chain's CDR3 is CASSEGDPGDTQYF. The CDR3 DNA follows: TGCGCCAGCAGCGAGGGGGACCCTGGAGATACGCAGTATTTT.

The V gene is TRBV29-1, the J gene TRBJ1-5; D possibly corresponds to TRBD1 (6 bases). The V end lost 6 bases, the J end lost 3 bases, and 15 bases lay between the germline ends. Germline V gene data show CDR1 as SQVTM and CDR2 as ANQGSEA. CDR3 size: 14 residues. The CDR3 sequence is CSVSLQGNNQPQHF. CDR3 coding DNA: TGCAGCGTAAGTCTACAGGGAAACAATCAGCCCCAGCATTTT.

This chain uses TRBV6-4 with TRBJ2-2; perhaps TRBD1 as D (5 bases). V lost 6 bases and J lost 6, with 17 bases in between. The CDR3 sequence is 15 residues long. Germline V CDR1 and CDR2: MRHNA, SNTAGT. The CDR3 nucleotides read TGTGCCAGCAGCCGCGAGCAGGGCGTTTCCGGGGAGCTGTTTTTT. Its protein is CASSREQGVSGELFF.

The V call is TRBV9, the J call TRBJ1-6; D ambiguous. With 2 bases removed from V and 8 bases from J, the gap between germline ends came to 11 bases. Germline-derived CDR1 and CDR2 are SGDLS and YYNGEE. This CDR3 is 14 amino acids long. For the CDR3, the DNA is TGTGCCAGCAGCGTGATGCTAGCGGATTCACCCCTCCACTTT. This codes for CASSVMLADSPLHF.

The chain uses TRBV19 and TRBJ2-3; TRBD1 matches at 11 bases. This CDR3 region has 15 residues. The V and J ends lost 5 bases and 5 bases, in that order; junction bases with no gene match: 6. Germline lookup yields CDR1 LNHDA and CDR2 SQIVND (reference sequence). The DNA of the CDR3 is TGTGCCAGTAGTGCGGGACAGGGGGAAGGAGATACGCAGTATTTT. This sequence encodes CASSAGQGEGDTQYF. Drawing the rest from reference TRBV19 and TRBJ2-3, the complete variable domain is DGGITQSPKYLFRKEGQNVTLSCEQNLNHDAMYWYRQDPGQGLRLIYYSQIVNDFQKGDIAEGYSVSREKKESFPLTVTSAQKNPTAFYLCASSAGQGEGDTQYFGPGTRLTVL.

The gene calls are TRBV6-1 and TRBJ2-6; TRBD1 matches at 8 bases. V lost 4 bases, J lost 2 bases, and 1 base stayed unmatched. CDR3 size: 15 residues. Germline V gene sequence: CDR1 MNHNS, CDR2 SASEGT. CDR3 region: CASSGQGTGANVLTF. CDR3 DNA sequence: TGTGCCAGCAGTGGACAGGGGACTGGGGCCAACGTCCTGACTTTC.

V and J are TRBV9 and TRBJ1-2; TRBD1 agrees at 8 bases. Germline lookup yields CDR1 SGDLS and CDR2 YYNGEE. V was clipped by 4 bases and J by 5 bases; unmatched bases: 13. CDR3 size: 16 residues. CDR3 loop: CASSPDGAGGLYGYTF. CDR3 nucleotide sequence: TGTGCCAGCAGCCCAGACGGAGCAGGGGGCTTATATGGCTACACCTTC.